These T cell receptor beta chains were read from a single sample in a study of blood T cell repertoires in COVID-19. Generated by immunoSEQ multiplex PCR, the TCRdb table keeps only in-frame clones and is missing some. The repertoire holds fewer than 300,000 clones, with 88% as singletons. The sequencing input was PBMCs or T cells enriched from blood (not recorded which). These receptors originate from a woman aged 40 to 49 with acute COVID-19. CDR3s include the opening cysteine and the closing phenylalanine or tryptophan. A D gene is named only where the DNA matches it firmly. Rows give clone size only sometimes, using once, few, many, or a class for an expanded clone.

NA,16,TRBD1,TRBJ2-5,TRBV5-1,CASSRGQGLGGETQYF,TGCGCCAGCAGCCGGGGACAGGGTTTAGGCGGGGAGACCCAGTACTTC
NA,15,NA,TRBJ1-2,TRBV15,CATSRDRGFSYGYTF,TGTGCCACCAGCAGAGACAGGGGTTTTAGCTATGGCTACACCTTC
NA,12,NA,TRBJ2-5,TRBV7-9,CASSSLQETQYF,TGTGCCAGCAGCTCCTTACAAGAGACCCAGTACTTC
NA,16,NA,TRBJ2-5,TRBV28,CASRFLDAKGQETQYF,TGTGCCAGCAGGTTCCTAGACGCGAAAGGCCAAGAGACCCAGTACTTC
NA,15,NA,TRBJ2-1,TRBV9,CASSVGEGVRSEQFF,TGTGCCAGCAGCGTAGGTGAGGGTGTTAGGAGTGAGCAGTTCTTC
NA,15,TRBD1,TRBJ2-1,TRBV24-1,CATSDPGQGADEQFF,TGTGCCACCAGTGATCCTGGACAGGGTGCGGATGAGCAGTTCTTC
NA,14,NA,TRBJ1-2,TRBV2,CASSERAGRHGYTF,TGTGCCAGCAGTGAACGGGCAGGGAGGCACGGCTACACCTTC
few,13,NA,TRBJ2-1,TRBV7-8,CASSLKEDNEQFF,TGTGCCAGCAGCTTGAAAGAGGACAATGAGCAGTTCTTC
NA,15,TRBD2,TRBJ2-3,TRBV5-1,CASSLGTSGVDTQYF,TGCGCCAGCAGCCTAGGGACTAGCGGGGTAGATACGCAGTATTTT
NA,16,TRBD1,TRBJ2-3,TRBV28,CASSLGGQGDTDTQYF,TGTGCCAGCAGTTTGGGCGGACAGGGGGACACAGATACGCAGTATTTT
NA,13,NA,TRBJ1-5,TRBV24-1,CATSDRFDQPQHF,TGTGCCACCAGTGACCGGTTTGATCAGCCCCAGCATTTT
NA,15,TRBD1,TRBJ1-1,TRBV6-5,CASSYDGQAGYEAFF,TGTGCCAGCAGTTATGACGGACAGGCTGGTTATGAAGCTTTCTTT
few,18,NA,TRBJ1-6,TRBV7-9,CASSLAQVRGAYNSPLHF,TGTGCCAGCAGCTTAGCGCAAGTCAGGGGCGCCTATAATTCACCCCTCCACTTT
NA,15,TRBD1,TRBJ2-3,TRBV14,CASSHGTGGPDTQYF,TGTGCCAGCAGCCATGGGACAGGGGGTCCAGATACGCAGTATTTT
NA,16,TRBD1,TRBJ2-2,TRBV5-1,CASSLTGTGEAGELFF,TGCGCCAGCAGCTTGACCGGGACAGGGGAGGCCGGGGAGCTGTTTTTT
NA,15,NA,TRBJ1-6,TRBV5-4,CASSLVNPGNSPLHF,TGTGCCAGCAGCTTGGTAAACCCAGGGAATTCACCCCTCCACTTT
NA,13,NA,TRBJ2-3,TRBV7-9,CASSGGRTDTQYF,TGTGCCAGCAGCGGAGGGCGGACAGATACGCAGTATTTT
NA,13,NA,TRBJ1-4,TRBV3-1/TRBV3-2,CASSGGAGEKLFF,TGTGCCAGCAGTGGGGGCGCCGGGGAAAAACTGTTTTTT
NA,15,TRBD1,TRBJ1-5,TRBV7-2,CASSFGQGLNQPQHF,TGTGCCAGCAGCTTCGGACAGGGCCTCAATCAGCCCCAGCATTTT
NA,16,TRBD2,TRBJ2-3,TRBV4-2,CASSQALVAGGPPKYF,TGTGCCAGCAGCCAGGCGCTCGTGGCGGGAGGGCCCCCCAAGTATTTT
NA,16,NA,TRBJ1-2,TRBV6-1,CASSEFSRPPTRGYTF,TGTGCCAGCAGTGAGTTTTCCAGGCCCCCTACTAGGGGCTACACCTTC
few,16,TRBD1,TRBJ1-6,TRBV10-3,CAISANRDRGTSPLHF,TGTGCCATCAGCGCCAACCGGGACAGGGGGACTTCACCCCTCCACTTT
NA,19,NA,TRBJ1-1,TRBV19,CASSSRGGYFGPPNTEAFF,TGTGCCAGTAGTAGCCGCGGCGGGTATTTTGGACCACCGAACACTGAAGCTTTCTTT
NA,15,NA,TRBJ2-7,TRBV3-1/TRBV3-2,CASSQAAGSSYEQYF,TGTGCCAGCAGCCAAGCGGCGGGAAGCTCCTACGAGCAGTACTTC
NA,14,TRBD1,TRBJ1-5,TRBV3-1/TRBV3-2,CASSATGGNQPQHF,TGTGCCAGCAGCGCAACAGGGGGGAATCAGCCCCAGCATTTT
NA,14,NA,TRBJ2-7,TRBV3-1/TRBV3-2,CASSQGSAYYEQYF,TGTGCCAGCAGCCAAGGTAGCGCCTACTACGAGCAGTACTTC
NA,13,NA,TRBJ2-1,TRBV3-1/TRBV3-2,CASWAGSGYEQFF,TGTGCCAGCTGGGCGGGGAGTGGGTATGAGCAGTTCTTC
NA,15,NA,TRBJ1-2,TRBV15,CATSRVAGAGLGYTF,TGTGCCACCAGCAGAGTAGCTGGAGCTGGTCTCGGCTACACCTTC
few,15,TRBD1,TRBJ1-5,TRBV7-8,CASSLELQGDQPQHF,TGTGCCAGCAGCTTAGAATTACAGGGGGATCAGCCCCAGCATTTT
NA,14,TRBD1,TRBJ2-2,TRBV28,CAARDRGLTGELFF,TGTGCCGCCCGGGACAGGGGCTTAACCGGGGAGCTGTTTTTT
few,14,NA,TRBJ1-1,TRBV5-6,CASSLVQRNTEAFF,TGTGCCAGCAGCTTGGTCCAGCGTAACACTGAAGCTTTCTTT
NA,15,NA,TRBJ1-2,TRBV7-9,CASSLALGHSYGYTF,TGTGCCAGCAGCTTAGCCCTGGGACATTCCTATGGCTACACCTTC
NA,13,TRBD1,TRBJ2-5,TRBV27,CASMLQGAETQYF,TGTGCCAGCATGCTACAGGGGGCGGAGACCCAGTACTTC
NA,11,NA,TRBJ2-1,TRBV12-3/TRBV12-4,CASSLRTSKFF,TGTGCCAGCAGTTTACGGACTTCCAAGTTCTTC
NA,15,NA,TRBJ1-4,TRBV7-9,CASSLMDSTNEKLFF,TGTGCCAGCAGCTTGATGGACTCAACTAATGAAAAACTGTTTTTT
NA,11,NA,TRBJ2-1,TRBV20-1,CSVGAYNEQFF,TGCAGTGTCGGGGCCTACAATGAGCAGTTCTTC
NA,16,TRBD2,TRBJ2-1,TRBV4-1,CASSSLGLAGFYEQFF,TGCGCCAGCAGCTCCCTAGGACTAGCGGGATTCTATGAGCAGTTCTTC
NA,15,TRBD2,TRBJ2-1,TRBV19,CASSSSGSLANEQFF,TGTGCCAGTAGTAGTAGCGGGAGCCTGGCCAATGAGCAGTTCTTC
NA,18,NA,TRBJ2-3,TRBV3-1/TRBV3-2,CASSHASESTLSTDTQYF,TGTGCCAGCAGCCATGCTAGCGAGTCCACTCTGAGCACAGATACGCAGTATTTT
NA,15,TRBD2,TRBJ2-7,TRBV3-1/TRBV3-2,CASSRGERGPYEQYF,TGTGCCAGCAGCCGCGGGGAGCGGGGTCCCTACGAGCAGTACTTC
NA,15,NA,TRBJ1-2,TRBV10-3,CAISESAGELGGYTF,TGTGCCATCAGTGAATCGGCAGGGGAGCTTGGTGGCTACACCTTC
NA,15,NA,TRBJ2-2,TRBV19,CASSTGESNTGELFF,TGTGCCAGTAGTACAGGGGAATCGAACACCGGGGAGCTGTTTTTT
NA,16,TRBD2,TRBJ2-1,TRBV11-3,CASSFGVGGPTMYQFF,TGTGCCAGCAGCTTTGGTGTGGGAGGGCCCACTATGTATCAGTTCTTC
NA,14,NA,TRBJ2-4,TRBV19,CASSIRTVGDIQYF,TGTGCCAGTAGTATCCGGACAGTGGGGGACATTCAGTACTTC
NA,16,TRBD1,TRBJ1-5,TRBV18,CASSPVQGRSNQPQHF,TGTGCCAGCTCACCAGTACAGGGGAGAAGCAATCAGCCCCAGCATTTT
NA,14,TRBD1,TRBJ1-2,TRBV18,CASSSGTGGDGYTF,TGTGCCAGCTCATCTGGGACAGGGGGCGATGGCTACACCTTC
NA,15,TRBD1,TRBJ1-1,TRBV5-1,CASSGDRGLSTEAFF,TGCGCCAGCAGCGGGGACAGGGGGCTGAGCACTGAAGCTTTCTTT
NA,16,TRBD2,TRBJ2-5,TRBV6-1,CASSELLAGEEETQYF,TGTGCCAGCAGTGAATTACTAGCGGGAGAGGAAGAGACCCAATACTTC
NA,11,NA,TRBJ2-1,TRBV28,CASSSQLGQFF,TGTGCCAGCAGTTCCCAACTTGGGCAGTTCTTC
NA,11,NA,TRBJ1-4,TRBV28,CASSLREKLFF,TGTGCCAGCAGTTTACGGGAAAAACTGTTTTTT
NA,14,NA,TRBJ1-6,TRBV5-1,CASSFGRADSPLHF,TGCGCCAGCAGCTTTGGCAGGGCTGATTCACCCCTCCACTTT
NA,13,TRBD1,TRBJ1-2,TRBV19,CASRDREYYGYTF,TGTGCCAGTAGAGACAGGGAATACTATGGCTACACCTTC
NA,18,NA,TRBJ1-1,TRBV23-1,CASSQLPCHAGEHTEAFF,TGCGCCAGCAGTCAATTACCCTGTCATGCAGGGGAGCACACTGAAGCTTTCTTT
NA,15,NA,TRBJ2-5,TRBV10-2,CASSEPAGGVETQYF,TGCGCCAGCAGTGAGCCGGCTGGGGGCGTGGAGACCCAGTACTTC
NA,11,NA,TRBJ1-2,TRBV28,CATINDSGYTF,TGTGCCACCATAAACGACAGCGGCTACACCTTC
NA,16,TRBD1,TRBJ2-6,TRBV7-3,CASSSRQGYGANVLTF,TGTGCCAGCAGCTCACGACAGGGGTATGGAGCCAACGTCCTGACTTTC
NA,14,NA,TRBJ1-5,TRBV27,CASSLQGRNQPQHF,TGTGCCAGCAGTTTACAGGGTCGGAATCAGCCCCAGCATTTT
NA,15,TRBD2,TRBJ2-1,TRBV14,CASSHRLAGDNEQFF,TGTGCCAGCAGCCATAGACTAGCGGGTGACAATGAGCAGTTCTTC
few,13,TRBD2,TRBJ2-1,TRBV19,CASKGGGYNEQFF,TGTGCCAGTAAGGGCGGGGGATACAATGAGCAGTTCTTC
NA,13,NA,TRBJ1-2,TRBV30,CAWSADTNYGYTF,TGTGCCTGGAGTGCGGACACGAACTATGGCTACACCTTC